Shown below are 17 T cell receptor beta chains from a single sample sequenced in a study of chemoradiotherapy in HPV16-positive cancers. Produced via immunoSEQ multiplex PCR; TCRdb's table is partial and in-frame only. Of some 3,100 clones listed, around 81% are singletons. Specimen: blood, collected from a patient who underwent chemoradiotherapy. The receptors originated from a human donor with HPV-associated anogenital cancer.

This rearrangement joins TRBV27 to TRBJ1-5, with D tentatively TRBD1 (6 bases). Trimming left V 6 bases short and J 0 bases short, with 9 bases between. The V gene's germline CDR1 is MNHEY and CDR2 SMNVEV (reference sequence). The CDR3 is 14 residues long. Here the CDR3 reads CASRTGYSNQPQHF. The CDR3 DNA is TGTGCCAGCAGAACAGGGTATAGCAATCAGCCCCAGCATTTT.

CDR3 region: CASSSTGGRDGYTF. The CDR3 DNA reads TGTGCCAGCAGCTCAACAGGGGGAAGGGATGGCTACACCTTC. The chain recombines TRBV11-2 with TRBJ1-2; 8 bases are shared with TRBD1. V lost 4 bases and J lost 6; bases outside the gene matches: 7. Looked up from germline, CDR1 is SGHAT and CDR2 is FQNNGV. The CDR3 covers 14 residues.

As concerns this clone: Other DNA sequences in the sample encode the same CDR3. The chain carries TRBV30 and TRBJ1-4; a weak D match, TRBD1 (6 bases). This CDR3 contains 15 residues. The V end lost 4 bases, the J end lost 4 bases, and 16 bases lay between the germline ends. The germline V gene encodes CDR1 GTSNPN and CDR2 SVGIG (reference sequence). CDR3 residues: CAWIKAGDFNEKLFF. DNA of the CDR3: TGTGCCTGGATTAAGGCAGGGGACTTTAATGAAAAACTGTTTTTT.

The gene calls are TRBV30 and TRBJ2-7; D perhaps matches TRBD1 (5 bases). V dropped 3 bases and J dropped 5 bases, with 11 bases sitting between them. The CDR3 runs to 12 residues. Germline values: CDR1 GTSNPN, CDR2 SVGIG (reference sequence). The CDR3: CAWSPGRDEQYF. For the CDR3, the DNA is TGTGCCTGGAGCCCAGGGCGTGACGAGCAGTACTTC.

In its sample, this clone was seen a few times. The V call is TRBV23-1, the J call TRBJ1-1; 7 bases are shared with TRBD1. TRBV23-1 counts as an open reading frame of uncertain function. J was trimmed by 4 bases and V by 2 bases; bases with no gene match: 4. The CDR3 covers 14 residues. The CDR3 loop reads CASSQKGGCTEAFF. The CDR3, as DNA: TGCGCCAGCAGTCAAAAAGGGGGCTGCACTGAAGCTTTCTTT.

This chain uses TRBV30 with TRBJ2-7; D is ambiguous. CDR3 length: 14 amino acids. The germline V gene encodes CDR1 GTSNPN and CDR2 SVGIG (reference sequence). V lost 0 bases, J lost 6 bases, and 15 bases lay in between. In nucleotides, the CDR3 is TGTGCCTGGAGTGTAGTCAGCTATCCTTCCGAGCAGTACGTC. This codes for CAWSVVSYPSEQYV.

In this sample, this clone turned up once. The CDR3 is CASSLGRGRTDTQYF. In DNA form, the CDR3 reads TGTGCCAGCAGCTTAGGGCGGGGGCGCACAGATACGCAGTATTTT. The chain carries TRBV7-9 and TRBJ2-3; D perhaps matches TRBD2 (7 bases). The length of the CDR3 is 15 residues. CDR1 SEHNR and CDR2 FQNEAQ come from the germline V gene (reference sequence). V gave up 1 base and J gave up 1 base, with 9 bases separating them.

The chain has TRBV9 and TRBJ1-2; TRBD1 agrees at 7 bases. The germline CDR1 and CDR2 sequences are SGDLS and YYNGEE. The junction had 4 bases not matched to a gene; V was cut back by 4 bases and J by 4 bases. There are 13 residues in the CDR3. CDR3 in amino acids: CASSLTGSYGYTF. In DNA form, the CDR3 reads TGTGCCAGCAGCTTGACAGGGAGCTATGGCTACACCTTC.

Regarding this clone: The junction departs from germline at one end; a sequencing error may be responsible. The chain employs TRBV4-3 and TRBJ2-7, with D tentatively TRBD1 (7 bases). Germline CDR1 is LGHNA and CDR2 is YSLEER. The CDR3 totals 19 residues. The CDR3 DNA is TGCGCCAACAGCCAAGGGGTGGATGAGACAGGGAGAAGCGGGTACGAGCAGTACTTC. It codes for CANSQGVDETGRSGYEQYF.

On this clone: Other nucleotide sequences from this sample produce the same CDR3. The chain recombines TRBV2 with TRBJ1-1; D not certain. Trimming removed 1 base at V and 1 base at J, with 16 bases between. The germline CDR1 and CDR2 sequences are SNHLY and FYNNEI. The CDR3 runs to 17 residues. The CDR3 spells CASSEGPGRKGNTEAFF. The CDR3 DNA is TGTGCCAGCAGTGAAGGGCCTGGCAGGAAGGGGAACACTGAAGCTTTCTTT.

The CDR3 spells CASSIGQDYTEAFF. CDR3 in DNA: TGTGCCAGTAGTATCGGCCAGGATTACACTGAAGCTTTCTTT. This chain uses TRBV19 with TRBJ1-1; D is unclear. Trimming cost V 3 bases and J 3 bases, with 11 bases left between them. The CDR3 covers 14 residues. Per the germline V gene, CDR1 is LNHDA and CDR2 is SQIVND (reference sequence).

This rearrangement joins TRBV27 to TRBJ2-7; a possible D gene is TRBD1 (6 bases). Germline V CDR1 and CDR2: MNHEY, SMNVEV (reference sequence). CDR3 length: 15 amino acids. V lost 4 bases and J 4 bases, leaving 17 bases between the germline ends. The CDR3 DNA reads TGTGCCAGCAGTTCTCTCGTGGACAGATTATACGAGCAGTACTTC. As protein: CASSSLVDRLYEQYF.

The chain is built from TRBV7-3 and TRBJ1-2; D may be TRBD1 (5 bases). The length of the CDR3 is 14 residues. The V end lost 3 bases, the J end lost 11 bases, and 19 bases lay between the germline ends. Germline V gives CDR1 SGHTA, CDR2 FQGTGA. The CDR3 sequence is CASSLDGDGRGYTF. The CDR3, as DNA: TGTGCCAGCAGCTTGGACGGGGACGGCCGGGGGTACACCTTC.

This rearrangement joins TRBV6-5 to TRBJ2-7; D perhaps matches TRBD2 (5 bases). V dropped 5 bases and J dropped 6 bases, with 8 bases sitting between them. This CDR3 region has 11 residues. Germline assignment: CDR1 MNHEY and CDR2 SVGAGI. The CDR3 spells CASSDTSEQYF. In nucleotides, the CDR3 is TGTGCCAGCAGTGACACTAGCGAGCAGTACTTC.

The rearrangement uses TRBV7-2 and TRBJ1-2; D call uncertain. Trimming stripped 0 bases from V and 8 bases from J, with 10 bases between. This CDR3 region has 13 residues. Germline-derived CDR1 and CDR2 are SGHTA and FQGNSA. Written as DNA, the CDR3 is TGTGCCAGCAGCTTAGCGCCCCTACAAGGCTACACCTTC. Translation: CASSLAPLQGYTF.

With regard to this clone: At one boundary the junction diverges from the germline segment, which might be a read error. J is TRBJ1-1 and V is TRBV6-5, with D tentatively TRBD1 (6 bases). This CDR3 is built from 14 residues. Germline V gene sequence: CDR1 MNHEY, CDR2 SVGAGI. CDR3 residues: CASSPPRGRTEAFF. The CDR3 DNA follows: TGCGCCAGCAGCCCACCGAGGGGGAGGACTGAAGCTTTCTTT.

This clone was seen a single time. This chain uses TRBV6-5 with TRBJ2-2; 8 nucleotides agree with TRBD2. The V segment lost 3 bases and the J segment 5 bases; nucleotides outside the gene matches: 5. CDR3 length equals 15 residues. Germline V gives CDR1 MNHEY, CDR2 SVGAGI. The chain's CDR3 is CASSYGGGGTGELFF. CDR3 sequence (DNA): TGTGCCAGCAGTTATGGGGGCGGGGGGACCGGGGAGCTGTTTTTT.